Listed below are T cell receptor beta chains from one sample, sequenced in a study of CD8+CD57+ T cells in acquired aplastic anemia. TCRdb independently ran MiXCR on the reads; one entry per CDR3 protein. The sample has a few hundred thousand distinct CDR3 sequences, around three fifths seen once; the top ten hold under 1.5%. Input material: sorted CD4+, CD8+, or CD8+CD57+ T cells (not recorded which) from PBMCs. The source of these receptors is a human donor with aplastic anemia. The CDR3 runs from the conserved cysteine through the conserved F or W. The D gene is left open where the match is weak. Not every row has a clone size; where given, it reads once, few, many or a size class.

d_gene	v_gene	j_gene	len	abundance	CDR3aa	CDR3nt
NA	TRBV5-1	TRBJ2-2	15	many	CASSLEALNTGELFF	TGCGCCAGCAGCTTGGAAGCCCTCAACACCGGGGAGCTGTTTTTT
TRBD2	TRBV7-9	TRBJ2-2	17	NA	CASSLSVGLAVTGELFF	TGTGCCAGCAGCTTATCAGTGGGACTAGCGGTCACCGGGGAGCTGTTTTTT
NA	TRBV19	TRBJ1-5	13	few	CASSDQGNQPQHF	TGTGCCAGTAGTGATCAGGGGAATCAGCCCCAGCATTTT
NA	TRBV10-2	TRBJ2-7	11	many	CASSIGYEQYF	TGCGCCAGCAGTATTGGCTACGAGCAGTACTTC
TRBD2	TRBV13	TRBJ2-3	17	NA	CASSPGLAGESTDTQYF	TGTGCCAGCAGCCCCGGACTAGCGGGAGAGTCCACAGATACGCAGTATTTT
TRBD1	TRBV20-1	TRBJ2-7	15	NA	CSARDWRQGAYEQYF	TGCAGTGCTAGAGATTGGAGACAGGGGGCCTACGAGCAGTACTTC
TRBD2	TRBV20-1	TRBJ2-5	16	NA	CSAWDRTSGRQETQYF	TGCAGTGCCTGGGACAGGACTAGCGGGAGACAAGAGACCCAGTACTTC
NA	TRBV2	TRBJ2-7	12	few	CASSASPYEQYF	TGTGCCAGTAGCGCAAGCCCCTACGAGCAGTACTTC
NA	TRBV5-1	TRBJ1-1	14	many	CASSVDIRNTEAFF	TGCGCCAGCAGCGTGGACATTAGGAACACTGAAGCTTTCTTT
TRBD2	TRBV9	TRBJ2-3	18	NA	CASSVGGTSGSWTDTQYF	TGTGCCAGCAGCGTAGGGGGGACTAGCGGGAGTTGGACAGATACGCAGTATTTT
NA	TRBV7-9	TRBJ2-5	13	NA	CASSTSGEETQYF	TGTGCCAGCAGCACATCGGGAGAAGAGACCCAGTACTTC
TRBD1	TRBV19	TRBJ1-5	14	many	CASFGTGPNQPQHF	TGTGCCAGTTTCGGGACAGGACCCAATCAGCCCCAGCATTTT
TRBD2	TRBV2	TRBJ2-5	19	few	CASSEAGGLAGGLFETQYF	TGTGCCAGCAGTGAAGCTGGTGGACTAGCGGGGGGGCTATTTGAGACCCAGTACTTC
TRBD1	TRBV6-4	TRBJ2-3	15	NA	CASSEGDRDTDTQYF	TGTGCCAGCAGTGAAGGTGACAGGGACACAGATACGCAGTATTTT
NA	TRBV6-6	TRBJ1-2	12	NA	CASGEQAYGYTF	TGTGCCAGCGGAGAACAGGCGTATGGCTACACCTTC
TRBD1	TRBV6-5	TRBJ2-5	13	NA	CATRGLSLGTQYF	TGTGCCACCAGGGGGCTCAGCCTCGGGACCCAGTACTTC
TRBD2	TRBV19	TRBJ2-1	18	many	CASSPRQAGAKIYNEQFF	TGTGCCAGTAGCCCCCGACAAGCGGGGGCCAAAATATACAATGAGCAGTTCTTC
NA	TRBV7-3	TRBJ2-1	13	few	CASSGGGKGEQFF	TGTGCCAGCAGCGGGGGGGGCAAGGGTGAGCAGTTCTTC
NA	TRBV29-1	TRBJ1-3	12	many	CSVDGSGNTIYF	TGCAGCGTTGATGGTTCAGGAAACACCATATATTTT
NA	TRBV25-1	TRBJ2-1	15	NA	CASSEPTGSYNEQFF	TGTGCCAGCAGTGAACCTACAGGGTCCTACAATGAGCAGTTCTTC
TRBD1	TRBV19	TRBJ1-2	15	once	CASSIPQGEGYGYTF	TGTGCCAGTAGTATTCCTCAGGGGGAGGGTTATGGCTACACCTTC
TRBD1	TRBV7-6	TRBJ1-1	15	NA	CASSFDRGRNTEAFF	TGTGCCAGCAGCTTTGACAGGGGGCGAAACACTGAAGCTTTCTTT
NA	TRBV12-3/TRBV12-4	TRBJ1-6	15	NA	CASSPLRGLNSSLHF	TGTGCCAGCAGCCCGTTGCGTGGGCTTAATTCATCCCTCCACTTT
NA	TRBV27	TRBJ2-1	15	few	CASSFYTSGYNEQFF	TGTGCCAGCAGTTTCTACACCTCAGGGTACAATGAGCAGTTCTTC
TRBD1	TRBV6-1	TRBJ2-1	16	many	CASSEVPGQGWNEQFF	TGTGCCAGCAGTGAAGTCCCGGGACAGGGTTGGAATGAGCAGTTCTTC
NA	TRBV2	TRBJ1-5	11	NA	CASSRDQPQHF	TGTGCCAGCAGTAGGGATCAGCCCCAGCATTTT
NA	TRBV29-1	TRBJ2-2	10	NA	CSVTDGELFF	TGCAGCGTGACAGACGGGGAGCTGTTTTTT
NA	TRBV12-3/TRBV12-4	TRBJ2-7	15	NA	CASGVNRDPSYEQYF	TGTGCCAGCGGAGTAAACCGGGACCCTTCCTACGAGCAGTACTTC
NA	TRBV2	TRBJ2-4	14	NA	CASSDQRAKNIQYF	TGTGCCAGCAGTGACCAGCGGGCTAAAAACATTCAGTACTTC
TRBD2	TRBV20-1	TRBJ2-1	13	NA	CSASLAGGDEQFF	TGCAGTGCCTCACTAGCGGGAGGAGATGAGCAGTTCTTC
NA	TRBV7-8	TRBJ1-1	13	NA	CASSLLDGDEAFF	TGTGCCAGCAGCTTATTGGACGGGGATGAAGCTTTCTTT
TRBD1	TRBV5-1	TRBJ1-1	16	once	CASSLGRQGMNTEAFF	TGCGCCAGCAGCTTGGGGAGACAGGGGATGAACACTGAAGCTTTCTTT
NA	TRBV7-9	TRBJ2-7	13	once	CASSARVSGEQYF	TGTGCCAGCAGCGCCAGGGTATCTGGGGAGCAGTACTTC
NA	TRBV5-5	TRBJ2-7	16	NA	CASSNPGARKEDEQYF	TGTGCCAGCAGCAATCCAGGGGCCCGAAAAGAGGACGAGCAGTACTTC
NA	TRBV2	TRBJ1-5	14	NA	CASSVPDSNQPQHF	TGTGCCAGCAGTGTACCCGATAGCAATCAGCCCCAGCATTTT
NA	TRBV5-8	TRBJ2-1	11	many	CASRGGSEQFF	TGTGCCAGCAGAGGGGGATCTGAGCAGTTCTTC
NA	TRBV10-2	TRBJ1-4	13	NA	CASSFQPAEKLFF	TGCGCCAGCAGTTTTCAACCTGCTGAAAAACTGTTTTTT
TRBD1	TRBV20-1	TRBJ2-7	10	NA	CSAQGGAAYF	TGCAGTGCTCAAGGGGGCGCCGCTTACTTC
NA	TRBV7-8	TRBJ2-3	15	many	CASSSGRVLTDTQYF	TGTGCCAGCAGCTCGGGTAGGGTCCTCACAGATACGCAGTATTTT
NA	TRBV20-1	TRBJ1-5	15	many	CSARRFVGNNQPQHF	TGCAGTGCTAGGCGATTCGTGGGGAACAATCAGCCCCAGCATTTT
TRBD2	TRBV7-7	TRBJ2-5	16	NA	CASSLRTSGGEETQYF	TGTGCCAGCAGCCTTAGGACTAGCGGGGGGGAAGAGACCCAGTACTTC
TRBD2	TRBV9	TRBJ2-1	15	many	CASSAAGGLYNEQFF	TGTGCCAGCAGCGCTGCGGGGGGGCTGTACAATGAGCAGTTCTTC
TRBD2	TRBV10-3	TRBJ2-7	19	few	CAISGGPRGTSGISYEQYF	TGTGCCATCAGTGGGGGTCCCCGCGGGACTAGCGGGATATCCTACGAGCAGTACTTC
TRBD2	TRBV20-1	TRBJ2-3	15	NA	CSARAGGGRADTQYF	TGCAGTGCTAGAGCTGGCGGGGGGCGCGCAGATACGCAGTATTTT
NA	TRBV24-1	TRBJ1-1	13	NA	CATSGRASPEAFF	TGTGCCACCAGTGGCAGGGCGAGTCCTGAAGCTTTCTTT
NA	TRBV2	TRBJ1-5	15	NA	CASSEGGGAVQPQHF	TGTGCCAGCAGTGAAGGTGGAGGGGCCGTTCAGCCCCAGCATTTT
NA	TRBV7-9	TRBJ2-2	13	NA	CATITRDTGELFF	TGTGCCACCATCACTAGGGACACCGGGGAGCTGTTTTTT
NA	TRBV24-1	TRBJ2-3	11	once	CATLGSDTQYF	TGTGCCACCTTGGGTTCAGATACGCAGTATTTT